The text below deals with one TCR beta chain. Germline V gives CDR1 ENHRY, CDR2 SYGVKD. After removal of 3 bases from V and 5 bases from J, the junction contained 4 bases not matched to a gene. This CDR3 has 16 residues. The sample is drawn from a study of cytomegalovirus exposure and HLA in healthy donors. The PCR ran on 60 Vbeta and 13 Jbeta primers. The table came from immunoSEQ multiplex PCR; TCRdb's copy has only in-frame clones and leaves some out. The sample has a few hundred thousand clones; over 75% are singletons. The source material was PBMCs. This clonotype was obtained from a girl aged 2-9 years in good health and CMV-seronegative. The chain recombines TRBV10-3 with TRBJ2-3; 14 bases map to TRBD2. The CDR3 protein is CAISEAGTSGRDTQYF. The CDR3 DNA reads TGTGCCATCAGTGAAGCCGGGACTAGCGGGAGAGATACGCAGTATTTT.